The entry below gives a single T cell receptor (beta chain) sequence along with its context. Its specific antigen is unknown. No base quality information exists; no much larger clone differs at one position. From the cysteine up to the phenylalanine, the CDR3 has a length of 14 residues. The read is trimmed to its CDR3 DNA, 42 bases read in frame from base 1. In the germline V gene, CDR1 corresponds to MNHNS and CDR2 to SASEGT. This entry belongs to a study of T-cell memory formation after mild COVID-19 (dated by TCRdb to the early 2020s). Regarding the research as a whole: TCR sequence clusters from the two donors were largely donor specific. In a couple of donors, T-cell clones that expanded and contracted after mild COVID-19 were tracked by sequencing TCRalpha and TCRbeta repertoires over time. Two young, previously healthy adult volunteers, one female and one male, were included in the cohort.

Ficoll-Paque density gradient centrifugation was used to isolate PBMCs. Sequencing was performed on an Illumina NovaSeq 6000. cDNA libraries for TCRalpha and TCRbeta were prepared by 5'RACE using constant-segment primers, with sample barcodes and unique molecular identifiers added. Trizol reagent was used to extract RNA from every sample. Library amplification was performed in two PCR steps, and a second sample barcode and Illumina TruSeq adapters were introduced in the second step. Sequencing of libraries was performed on an Illumina NovaSeq with 2 x 150 bp paired-end reads. For the original study's pipeline: Reads were demultiplexed and collapsed into UMI-guided consensus sequences with migec v1.2.7. With mixcr v2.1.11, UMI consensuses were aligned to TRA and TRB V and J templates and assembled into clonotypes. A clonotype was counted as expanded or contracted only when both edgeR and NoisET called the clonotype significant, with the noise models trained on biological replicates. edgeR calls used a false discovery rate-adjusted p below 0.01 and a log2 fold-change threshold of 1. As an exploratory analysis of dynamics, max-normalized trajectories of the 1000 most abundant clonotypes were examined by PCA with hierarchical clustering. The CD4 or CD8 phenotype of responding clones was assigned using the separately sequenced CD4+ and CD8+ repertoires. The public reads were quality trimmed at Q25 with fastp and then assembled into clones with MiXCR by TCRdb, keeping productive beta chains. Rows with one shared CDR3 protein collapse into an entry with the most common genes and DNA. None of the V and J calls come from the authors' own analysis; TCRdb made them. Here the sample has about 150,000 distinct CDR3 sequences; about 25% occur a single time. The ten top clones hold about 24% of the sample.

The study at large found these results: SARS-CoV-2 specificity of the second-wave clones peaking on day 37 was not confirmed. Balanced CD4/CD8 phenotypes were observed for clones contracting from day 15 to 85, whereas a bias towards CD4+ was observed for a second wave of clones expanding from day 15 to 37. Only a couple of mild cases were covered in the study, and larger cohorts including severe cases with pre-infection samples were considered necessary. Contracting CD4+ clones turned up mainly in the CM and EM memory subsets, whereas EMRA was where CD8+ clones were enriched. Some responding clones were detected in pre-infection memory, which suggested that pre-existing cross-reactive memory T cells had joined the SARS-CoV-2 response.

Sequenced input: PBMCs or a T cell subset sorted from them (not recorded which). The sequence is built from TRBV6-1 and TRBJ2-1; the junction holds 7 bases that match TRBD2. This TCR derives from an adult woman who had mild COVID-19 (a few samples of this study predate the infection). The sample titles of this study are shuffled in the database, so cell type and time point are left out; the donor was told from shared clones. The bases are TGTAACGTCGGGGGGAGAACCTCCTACAATGAGCAGTTCTTC. The resulting protein is CNVGGRTSYNEQFF.